Listed below are T cell receptor beta chains from one sample, sequenced in a study of lymphopenia after photon versus proton radiotherapy. Only in-frame clones appear in the TCRdb table, and some are missing; sequencing was by immunoSEQ multiplex PCR. The data contain approximately 150,000 clones, 70% to 90% of them singletons. Source: peripheral blood, taken from a patient treated with photon-based radiotherapy. These receptors all stem from a man over 45 with gastric cancer. Each CDR3 is given with its conserved first and last residue. The D gene is left open where the match is weak. Only some rows state a clone size, as once, few, many or a class for expanded clones.

v_call	j_call	d_call	cdr3_length	clone_size	cdr3_nt	cdr3_aa
TRBV7-9	TRBJ2-1	TRBD2	19	NA	TGTGCCAGCAGGCCAACCGGGACTAGCGGGAGGAGAGGGGGAAATGAGCAGTTCTTC	CASRPTGTSGRRGGNEQFF
TRBV7-2	TRBJ2-7	NA	14	NA	TGTGCCAGCAGCTTACGCTCAGCCCTCTACGAGCAGTACTTC	CASSLRSALYEQYF
TRBV25-1	TRBJ2-3	NA	12	once	TGTGCCAGCAGTGGACCCACAGATACGCAGTATTTT	CASSGPTDTQYF
TRBV5-8	TRBJ2-7	NA	13	NA	TGTGCCAGCAGCTTGGTAAAAGGAGGCGAGCAGTACTTC	CASSLVKGGEQYF
TRBV14	TRBJ1-1	NA	14	NA	TGTGCCAGCAGCCGAGAAGGACGGAACACTGAAGCTTTCTTT	CASSREGRNTEAFF
TRBV19	TRBJ1-4	NA	14	NA	TGTGCCAGTACTCCGGGGTACTATAATGAAAAACTGTTTTTT	CASTPGYYNEKLFF
TRBV6-4	TRBJ2-2	NA	13	few	TGTGCCAGCAGTGACTCGGCCACCGGGGAGCTGTTTTTT	CASSDSATGELFF
TRBV10-2	TRBJ1-4	NA	11	NA	TGCGCCAGCAGGCGCAATGAAAAACTGTTTTTT	CASRRNEKLFF
TRBV27	TRBJ2-5	NA	13	NA	TGTGCCAGCAGTCCCCGTCGGGGGGAGACCCAGTACTTC	CASSPRRGETQYF
TRBV18	TRBJ2-1	NA	13	NA	TGTGCCAGCCTTCGGACAGACTACAATGAGCAGTTCTTC	CASLRTDYNEQFF
TRBV5-6	TRBJ2-1	NA	15	NA	TGTGCCAGCAGCTTGGAAGTAGGCAAGTACAATGAGCAGTTCTTC	CASSLEVGKYNEQFF